The rows below give T cell receptor beta chains drawn from one sample of a study of CD8 T cells in Susac syndrome. Using its own MiXCR run on the immunoSEQ multiplex PCR reads, TCRdb lists one record per CDR3 protein. Here the sample spans 160,000 or so distinct CDR3 sequences, approximately 94% being singletons. The sequencing sample was made of CD8+ T cells from PBMCs. The origin of the receptors is a human donor with multiple sclerosis. CDR3s include the opening cysteine and the closing phenylalanine or tryptophan. The D gene is left open where the match is weak. A clone size is listed for some rows: how often the clone was seen (once, few, many), or a class if it is expanded.

>-|TRBV7-9|-|TRBJ2-2
TGTGCCAGCGATGGCACCGGGGAGCTGTTTTTT
CASDGTGELFF
>-|TRBV7-9|-|TRBJ2-7
TGTGCCAGCAGCATACGGGGATCCTACGAGCAGTACTTC
CASSIRGSYEQYF
>-|TRBV7-6|-|TRBJ1-1
TGTGCCAGCAGCTTAAGCAAGAACACTGAAGCTTTCTTT
CASSLSKNTEAFF
>-|TRBV7-6|TRBD2|TRBJ2-1
TGTGCCAGCAGCTCTGAGCGGGGGAGCTACAATGAGCAGTTCTTC
CASSSERGSYNEQFF
>-|TRBV19|-|TRBJ1-1
TGTGCCAGTAGGACGAAGTCCCTGAACACTGAAGCTTTCTTT
CASRTKSLNTEAFF
>-|TRBV6-2/TRBV6-3|-|TRBJ2-5
TGTGCCAGCAGTTACTCTGGACAGACCCACCGGGGGAAAGAGACCCAGTACTTC
CASSYSGQTHRGKETQYF
>-|TRBV13|-|TRBJ2-3
TGTGCCAGCAGTCCCGGGACAGATACGCAGTATTTT
CASSPGTDTQYF
>-|TRBV2|TRBD2|TRBJ2-3
TGTGCCAGCCCCCTAGGGTATGGCGGGGGGGCCCCAGATACGCAGTATTTT
CASPLGYGGGAPDTQYF
>-|TRBV4-1|-|TRBJ2-3
TGCGCCAGCAGCCAAGAAGCTAGCGCCCGCACAGATACGCAGTATTTT
CASSQEASARTDTQYF
>-|TRBV5-1|-|TRBJ2-1
TGCGCCAGCAGCTCCCCTGTGGTCAGGGAAGGTGAGCAGTTCTTC
CASSSPVVREGEQFF
>once|TRBV13|TRBD2|TRBJ2-1
TGTGCCAGCAGCTTAAGGACTAGCGGGGCTAATGAGCAGTTCTTC
CASSLRTSGANEQFF
>-|TRBV2|-|TRBJ2-1
TGTGCCAGCATCATACTGGATGAGCAGTTCTTC
CASIILDEQFF
>-|TRBV29-1|-|TRBJ1-2
TGCAGCGTTGAAGACAGGGAACCCTCTAGGAGATATGGCTACACCTTC
CSVEDREPSRRYGYTF
>-|TRBV29-1|-|TRBJ2-1
TGCAGCGGTCTTACAGGGCTTCGAGTCAATGAGCAGTTCTTC
CSGLTGLRVNEQFF
>-|TRBV27|TRBD1|TRBJ1-2
TGTGCCAGCAGTTTCGCGACAGGGGGCATCAATGGCTACACCTTC
CASSFATGGINGYTF
>-|TRBV20-1|-|TRBJ2-7
TGCAGTGCTAGAGGGGGGGACTCCTACGAGCAGTACTTC
CSARGGDSYEQYF
>-|TRBV27|-|TRBJ1-2
TGTGCCAGCAGTGCGGGGGTCTACTATGGCTACACCTTC
CASSAGVYYGYTF
>-|TRBV3-1|-|TRBJ2-2
TGTGCCAGCAGTCCTGTGTCCGGGGAGCTGTTTTTT
CASSPVSGELFF
>-|TRBV27|TRBD1|TRBJ1-4
TGTGCCAGCAGTCTACATACAGGGGGATCTAATGAAAAACTGTTTTTT
CASSLHTGGSNEKLFF
>-|TRBV7-9|-|TRBJ1-1
TGTGCCAGCAGCGATTCATACTCGGAAGCTTTCTTT
CASSDSYSEAFF
>-|TRBV28|TRBD1|TRBJ2-7
TGTGCCAGCAGTTTAATCTTGATTCGGGGACAGGGCGGGAACGAGCAGTACTTC
CASSLILIRGQGGNEQYF
>-|TRBV2|-|TRBJ1-2
TGTGCCAGAAACACAGGGACTGGCGGCTACACCTTC
CARNTGTGGYTF
>-|TRBV29-1|TRBD1|TRBJ1-3
TGCAGCGGAATGGGACAGGGGTCCTCTGGAAACACCATATATTTT
CSGMGQGSSGNTIYF
>-|TRBV20-1|TRBD2|TRBJ2-5
TGCAGTGCGCGGGGGGGTCAAGAGACCCAGTACTTC
CSARGGQETQYF
>-|TRBV12-3/TRBV12-4|-|TRBJ2-5
TGTGCCAGCAGTTTCGAGGCCCGAGAGACCCAGTACTTC
CASSFEARETQYF
>-|TRBV19|-|TRBJ2-2
TGTGCCAGTAGCCCCAGGCTCTTGAACACCGGGGAGCTGTTTTTT
CASSPRLLNTGELFF
>once|TRBV7-9|-|TRBJ2-4
TGTGCCAGCAGCCCCCTGTCGGGGGATGGCGACATTCAGTACTTC
CASSPLSGDGDIQYF
>-|TRBV13|-|TRBJ2-5
TGTGCCAGCAGCCGGCGAGGTGGAGAGACCCAGTACTTC
CASSRRGGETQYF